The 4 T cell receptor beta chains below were found in one sample sequenced in a study of monozygotic twins with cystic fibrosis. The data were produced by immunoSEQ multiplex PCR, yet TCRdb's version contains in-frame clones alone and is incomplete. The sample lists more than 12,000 clones, 95% to 99% seen once, with 0.41% in the top ten. Sequenced material: blood. These TCRs come from a girl aged 2 to 10 with cystic fibrosis.

The CDR3 DNA follows: TGTGCCAGCAGTTTATTTAACACTGAAGCTTTCTTT. The encoded protein is CASSLFNTEAFF. V is TRBV28 and J is TRBJ1-1; D ambiguous. Germline lookup yields CDR1 MDHEN and CDR2 SYDVKM. V lost 1 base and J 2 bases, leaving 2 bases between the germline ends. This CDR3 spans 12 amino acids.

The chain combines TRBV5-4 with TRBJ2-7, with 10 bases fitting TRBD2. Germline CDR1 and CDR2: SGHNT and YYREEE (reference sequence). The ends lost 5 bases at V and 2 bases at J; junction bases unmatched: 7. The CDR3 consists of 15 residues. CDR3 in DNA: TGTGCCAGCAGTTCCAGCGGGAGGGCCCCCTACGAGCAGTACTTC. Encoded protein: CASSSSGRAPYEQYF.

The rearrangement links TRBV28 to TRBJ1-5; D is unresolved. CDR3 length equals 15 residues. Germline CDR1 MDHEN, CDR2 SYDVKM. V lost 6 bases and J 7 bases, leaving 19 bases between the germline ends. CDR3: CASRYSGVLGQPQHF. The CDR3 DNA is TGTGCCAGCAGGTATTCTGGGGTTTTGGGGCAGCCCCAGCATTTT. Combining the CDR3 with reference TRBV28 and TRBJ1-5 gives the whole variable domain DVKVTQSSRYLVKRTGEKVFLECVQDMDHENMFWYRQDPGLGLRLIYFSYDVKMKEKGDIPEGYSVSREKKERFSLILESASTNQTSMYLCASRYSGVLGQPQHFGDGTRLSIL.

This rearrangement joins TRBV27 to TRBJ1-5; D is uncertain. This CDR3 region has 14 residues. Trimming took 2 bases from V and 4 from J, leaving 9 bases between them. Germline assignment: CDR1 MNHEY and CDR2 SMNVEV (reference sequence). The CDR3 DNA is TGTGCCAGCAGTTTAAGGGCACCTAATCAGCCCCAGCATTTT. This translates into CASSLRAPNQPQHF.